The 30 T cell receptor beta chains presented below share a single source sample, sequenced in a study of neurological immune-mediated disorders. Sample time point: longitudinal time-point 1 (baseline). In TCRdb, the 5' RACE reads were re-called with MiXCR into one record per CDR3 protein. The sample carries some 54,000 distinct CDR3 sequences, roughly a tenth recorded once. Source material: PBMCs. These receptors came from a male donor with HTLV-1-associated myelopathy (HAM/TSP).

This clonotype was counted at least ten times. This sequence joins TRBV5-1 and TRBJ2-3, with D maybe TRBD1 (6 bases). There are 14 residues in the CDR3. Per germline, CDR1 SGHRS and CDR2 YFSETQ. Trimming pared 6 bases from V and 2 bases from J, leaving 13 bases between. The CDR3 sequence: CASNGRGTTDTQYF. In DNA, the CDR3 is TGCGCCAGCAACGGAAGGGGGACCACAGATACGCAGTATTTT.

In this sample, this clonotype turned up many times. V and J are TRBV2 and TRBJ2-7; 11 bases are shared with TRBD1. The trim removed 6 bases at V and 6 bases at J, leaving 4 bases unmatched. Germline lookup yields CDR1 SNHLY and CDR2 FYNNEI. This CDR3 spans 13 amino acids. The CDR3 here is CASRGTGGSEQYF. DNA for the CDR3: TGTGCCAGCAGAGGGACAGGGGGTAGCGAGCAGTACTTC.

This clonotype was detected ten times or more. This chain connects TRBV10-3 to TRBJ2-5; D not resolved. Between the trimmed V and J ends, which lost 4 bases and 6 bases, there was a span of 12 bases. The CDR3 sequence is 13 residues long. The germline V gene encodes CDR1 ENHRY and CDR2 SYGVKD. CDR3 in amino acids: CAISGRSEQTQYF. The CDR3 bases are TGTGCCATCAGTGGTCGGAGTGAGCAGACCCAGTACTTC.

This clonotype was detected ten times or more. V and J are TRBV3-1 and TRBJ1-4, with D uncertain. The V gene lost 4 bases and the J gene lost 14 bases, with 17 bases spanning the gap. CDR3 size: 13 residues. Germline V gives CDR1 LGHDT, CDR2 YNNKEL (reference sequence). CDR3 bases: TGTGCCAGCAGCCGCGTGATGTCAAGTGGGCTGTTTTTT. Its translation: CASSRVMSSGLFF.

This clonotype occurred many times. The chain couples TRBV28 to TRBJ2-1, with 7 positions matching TRBD1. Losses at the gene ends were 8 bases for V and 13 bases for J; bases not matched to a gene: 17. CDR1 and CDR2 from the germline V gene are MDHEN and SYDVKM. This CDR3 has 14 residues. CDR3 DNA sequence: TGTGCCAGCGCATCTCCAGGGGGTTTGCTCCGCCAGTTCTTC. Translated, it gives CASASPGGLLRQFF. The full variable domain, in which reference TRBV28 and TRBJ2-1 provide the parts outside the CDR3, is DVKVTQSSRYLVKRTGEKVFLECVQDMDHENMFWYRQDPGLGLRLIYFSYDVKMKEKGDIPEGYSVSREKKERFSLILESASTNQTSMYLCASASPGGLLRQFFGPGTRLTVL.

This clonotype has ten or more counts. V usage is TRBV12-3 or TRBV12-4 and J usage is TRBJ1-5, with 8 positions matching TRBD1. This CDR3 is built from 14 residues. V shed 3 bases, J shed 7 bases, and the junction held 5 bases outside the gene matches. This CDR3 is CASSFTGGRQPQHF. CDR3 coding DNA: TGTGCCAGCAGTTTTACAGGGGGACGACAGCCCCAGCATTTT.

This clonotype came up many times. The rearrangement links TRBV5-1 to TRBJ1-1, with 9 bases lining up with TRBD1. Germline V gene data show CDR1 as SGHRS and CDR2 as YFSETQ. CDR3 length: 14 residues. Germline trimming cut 4 bases from V and 4 bases from J; bases unmatched to any gene: 5. The CDR3 loop is CASSDLTGGTEAFF. The DNA of the CDR3 is TGCGCCAGCAGCGACTTGACAGGGGGCACTGAAGCTTTCTTT. Complete variable domain (other parts from reference TRBV5-1 and TRBJ1-1): KAGVTQTPRYLIKTRGQQVTLSCSPISGHRSVSWYQQTPGQGLQFLFEYFSETQRNKGNFPGRFSGRQFSNSRSEMNVSTLELGDSALYLCASSDLTGGTEAFFGQGTRLTVV.

As concerns this clonotype: The junction departs from the called germline gene at one end, perhaps through a read error. The chain recombines TRBV29-1 with TRBJ2-7; a possible D gene is TRBD1 (7 bases). Per germline, CDR1 SQVTM and CDR2 ANQGSEA. There are 12 residues in the CDR3. The CDR3 sequence: CSVGMQGGKEDF. CDR3 DNA sequence: TGCAGCGTTGGTATGCAGGGGGGTAAGGAGGACTTC.

The sample holds many counts of this clonotype. The V and J genes are TRBV7-2 and TRBJ1-2, with 7 bases identical to TRBD1. The CDR3 contains 14 residues. Trimming cost V 4 bases and J 3 bases; bases outside gene matches: 5. Germline CDR1 is SGHTA and CDR2 is FQGNSA. In nucleotides, the CDR3 is TGTGCCAGCAGCTCGACAGGGCCTTACTATGGCTACACCTTC. This translates into CASSSTGPYYGYTF.

This clonotype was seen ten or more times. CDR3 DNA: TGTGCCAGCAGTTACTCGAGGCTGAGCTCCTATAATTCACCCCTCCACTTT. Translated, it gives CASSYSRLSSYNSPLHF. The rearrangement joins TRBV6-5 to TRBJ1-6, with D unresolved. Deletions cut 0 bases from V and 0 bases from J, with 9 bases between. This CDR3 has 17 residues. Germline V gene sequence: CDR1 MNHEY, CDR2 SVGAGI.

Only a few counts were recorded for this clonotype. The rearrangement joins TRBV7-6 to TRBJ2-7, with 8 bases lining up with TRBD2. The CDR3 length is 15 residues. Per the germline V gene, CDR1 is SGHVS and CDR2 is FNYEAQ. J was trimmed by 7 bases and V by 5 bases; bases with no gene match: 13. The CDR3 spells CASSATGGRFGEQYF. The CDR3 DNA sequence: TGTGCCAGCAGCGCAACGGGGGGGCGTTTTGGAGAGCAGTACTTC.

This clonotype was found many times. This chain joins TRBV2 and TRBJ1-5; no clear D gene. V was trimmed by 7 bases and J by 4 bases, leaving 11 bases between them. This CDR3 is built from 13 residues. Per the germline V gene, CDR1 is SNHLY and CDR2 is FYNNEI. CDR3 sequence reads: CASTHEVNQPQHF. CDR3 DNA: TGTGCCAGCACACACGAGGTTAATCAGCCCCAGCATTTT.

The V gene is TRBV9, the J gene TRBJ2-4; D unresolved. Trimming shortened V by 4 bases and J by 1 base, and 9 bases separated the two germline ends. CDR3 size: 14 residues. Germline assignment: CDR1 SGDLS and CDR2 YYNGEE. For the CDR3, the DNA is TGTGCCAGCAGCTCTGCTACGGCCAAAAACATTCAGTACTTC. It is translated as CASSSATAKNIQYF.

This clonotype has a count of ten or more. This sequence joins TRBV7-6 and TRBJ2-1, with D perhaps assigned TRBD1 or TRBD2 (6 bases each). V shed 2 bases and J shed 9 bases, with 11 bases lying between them. Germline V lookup: CDR1 SGHVS, CDR2 FNYEAQ. The CDR3 runs to 13 residues. The CDR3 coding sequence is TGTGCCAGCAGCTTAAGGGGGGTAGGTGAGCAGTTCTTC. Protein: CASSLRGVGEQFF.

The rearrangement joins TRBV7-2 to TRBJ2-1; TRBD2 might be the D (6 bases). V was cut by 9 bases and J by 0 bases, with 15 bases left in between. The germline V gene encodes CDR1 SGHTA and CDR2 FQGNSA. The CDR3 consists of 15 residues. CDR3 region: CASPGDPGSYNEQFF. For the CDR3, the DNA is TGTGCCAGTCCGGGAGACCCCGGCTCCTACAATGAGCAGTTCTTC. The whole variable domain, filled in from reference TRBV7-2 and TRBJ2-1, reads GAGVSQSPSNKVTEKGKDVELRCDPISGHTALYWYRQSLGQGLEFLIYFQGNSAPDKSGLPSDRFSAERTGGSVSTLTIQRTQQEDSAVYLCASPGDPGSYNEQFFGPGTRLTVL.

On this clonotype: A read error may account for a junction end that differs from germline. The genes are TRBV7-7 and TRBJ2-3, with D possibly TRBD2 on 7 matching bases. Germline V gene data show CDR1 as SSHAT and CDR2 as FNYEAQ (reference sequence). CDR3 length equals 15 residues. The CDR3 DNA reads as TGTGCTAGCAGCTCGGAAGGGGGGGGCACAGATACGCAGTATTTT. Translation: CASSSEGGGTDTQYF.

This clonotype was seen ten or more times. The V gene is TRBV12-3 or TRBV12-4, the J gene TRBJ1-3, with D uncertain. This CDR3 is 11 amino acids long. V was trimmed by 9 bases and J by 0 bases, leaving 3 bases between them. CDR3 coding DNA: TGTGCCAGTGCCTCTGGAAACACCATATATTTT. Its protein product is CASASGNTIYF.

This clonotype was seen ten or more times. The chain carries TRBV20-1 and TRBJ1-4; 9 bases align to TRBD1. V lost 0 bases and J lost 7; bases outside the gene matches: 6. This CDR3 has 15 residues. Germline CDR1 is DFQATT and CDR2 is SNEGSKA (reference sequence). The CDR3 reads CSARDRGQGFEKLFF. In DNA form, the CDR3 reads TGCAGTGCTAGAGATCGGGGACAGGGCTTTGAAAAACTGTTTTTT.

In this sample, this clonotype turned up many times. CDR3 DNA: TGTGCCAGCACCCCCCGGGCAGCCAGCAATCAGCCCCAGCATTTT. Its protein is CASTPRAASNQPQHF. The rearrangement uses TRBV27 and TRBJ1-5, with no clear D. Germline-derived CDR1 and CDR2 are MNHEY and SMNVEV (reference sequence). The CDR3 totals 15 residues. Trimming cost V 7 bases and J 1 base, with 14 bases left between them.

This clonotype showed up many times. The gene calls are TRBV6-2 or TRBV6-3 and TRBJ1-6, with no clear D. V was cut by 2 bases and J by 9 bases, with 2 bases left in between. The CDR3 is made up of 11 amino acids. CDR1 and CDR2 (germline): MNHEY, SVGEGT. CDR3 sequence reads: CASSYGSPLHF. In DNA, the CDR3 is TGTGCCAGCAGTTACGGTTCACCCCTCCACTTT.

The sample holds many counts of this clonotype. The chain has TRBV20-1 and TRBJ1-1; perhaps TRBD1 as D (6 bases). Germline CDR1 DFQATT, CDR2 SNEGSKA (reference sequence). V gave up 5 bases and J gave up 1 base, with 17 bases separating them. This CDR3 has 15 amino acids. The CDR3 sequence is CSASYADRRNTEAFF. In nucleotides, the CDR3 is TGCAGTGCTTCCTACGCCGACAGGCGGAACACTGAAGCTTTCTTT.

This clonotype has at least ten counts. The chain combines TRBV10-3 with TRBJ1-1; 8 bases map to TRBD1. Germline V gene lookup returns CDR1 ENHRY and CDR2 SYGVKD. V lost 6 bases, J lost 5 bases, and 8 bases stayed unmatched. The CDR3 has 14 amino acids. The CDR3 DNA reads as TGTGCCATCAGCTTGCAGGGGGCGCGGACTGAAGCTTTCTTT. As protein: CAISLQGARTEAFF.

This clonotype was counted many times. This chain joins TRBV15 and TRBJ2-5; 9 nucleotides line up with TRBD1. Germline CDR1 reads LNHNV; CDR2 reads YYDKDF (reference sequence). Trimming cost V 1 base and J 5 bases; bases outside gene matches: 5. This CDR3 contains 15 residues. The CDR3 region has the DNA TGTGCCACCAGCAGAGGCTACAGGGGGCTGGAGACCCAGTACTTC. Amino acids: CATSRGYRGLETQYF.

The chain carries TRBV7-2 and TRBJ2-5, with a tentative D call TRBD1 (6 bases). This CDR3 is built from 15 residues. V lost 2 bases, J lost 3 bases, and 13 bases lay in between. CDR1 SGHTA and CDR2 FQGNSA come from the germline V gene. As DNA, the CDR3 is TGTGCCAGCAGCTTATATTATTCAGGGGAAGAGACCCAGTACTTC. This sequence encodes CASSLYYSGEETQYF. Supplemented by reference TRBV7-2 and TRBJ2-5, the full variable domain reads GAGVSQSPSNKVTEKGKDVELRCDPISGHTALYWYRQSLGQGLEFLIYFQGNSAPDKSGLPSDRFSAERTGGSVSTLTIQRTQQEDSAVYLCASSLYYSGEETQYFGPGTRLLVL.

Ten or more counts support this clonotype. The chain combines TRBV6-6 with TRBJ2-1; D is unresolved. The ends were cut back, 4 bases at V and 5 bases at J, with 3 bases in the middle. There are 11 residues in the CDR3. Germline V gene lookup returns CDR1 MNHNY and CDR2 SVGAGI (reference sequence). CDR3 DNA sequence: TGTGCCAGCAGTTGGGACAATGAGCAGTTCTTC. Translating it yields CASSWDNEQFF.

The chain employs TRBV6-6 and TRBJ2-7; TRBD2 matches at 7 bases. The germline V gene has CDR1 MNHNY and CDR2 SVGAGI (reference sequence). Unmatched junction bases numbered 4, after V lost 8 bases and J lost 0 bases. This CDR3 spans 13 amino acids. The CDR3: CASWEGSSYEQYF. Here the CDR3 DNA reads TGTGCCAGCTGGGAGGGAAGCTCCTACGAGCAGTACTTC.

This clonotype was observed at least ten times. The chain recombines TRBV5-1 with TRBJ1-2; D remains unclear. The CDR3 is 13 residues long. Germline values: CDR1 SGHRS, CDR2 YFSETQ. Trimming cost V 3 bases and J 2 bases, with 8 bases left between them. The chain's CDR3 is CASSSGPNYGYTF. The CDR3 coding sequence is TGCGCCAGCAGCTCAGGACCCAACTATGGCTACACCTTC.

This clonotype has at least ten counts. The chain uses TRBV15 and TRBJ2-1, with 7 bases aligning to TRBD1. V lost 1 base, J lost 9 bases, and 6 bases stayed unmatched. The CDR3 is 14 residues long. CDR1 LNHNV and CDR2 YYDKDF come from the germline V gene (reference sequence). For the CDR3, the DNA is TGTGCCACCAGCAGAGGAGGGACAGTTGGTGAGCAGTTCTTC. Translated, it gives CATSRGGTVGEQFF.

The table lists this clonotype with a few counts. This sequence joins TRBV6-5 and TRBJ2-7; D is unresolved. V lost 2 bases and J lost 3, with 8 bases in between. The CDR3 runs to 13 residues. Germline V lookup: CDR1 MNHEY, CDR2 SVGAGI. The CDR3 is CASSYGWRYEQYF. The CDR3 DNA reads TGTGCCAGCAGTTACGGCTGGCGCTACGAGCAGTACTTC.

This clonotype showed up many times. V usage is TRBV5-1 and J usage is TRBJ1-6; TRBD1 agrees at 8 bases. Per the germline V gene, CDR1 is SGHRS and CDR2 is YFSETQ. Trimming removed 3 bases from V and 5 bases from J; junction bases left unmatched: 4. The CDR3 runs 15 residues. The CDR3: CASSSGTGDNSPLHF. CDR3 sequence (DNA): TGCGCCAGCAGCTCAGGGACAGGAGATAATTCACCCCTCCACTTT.